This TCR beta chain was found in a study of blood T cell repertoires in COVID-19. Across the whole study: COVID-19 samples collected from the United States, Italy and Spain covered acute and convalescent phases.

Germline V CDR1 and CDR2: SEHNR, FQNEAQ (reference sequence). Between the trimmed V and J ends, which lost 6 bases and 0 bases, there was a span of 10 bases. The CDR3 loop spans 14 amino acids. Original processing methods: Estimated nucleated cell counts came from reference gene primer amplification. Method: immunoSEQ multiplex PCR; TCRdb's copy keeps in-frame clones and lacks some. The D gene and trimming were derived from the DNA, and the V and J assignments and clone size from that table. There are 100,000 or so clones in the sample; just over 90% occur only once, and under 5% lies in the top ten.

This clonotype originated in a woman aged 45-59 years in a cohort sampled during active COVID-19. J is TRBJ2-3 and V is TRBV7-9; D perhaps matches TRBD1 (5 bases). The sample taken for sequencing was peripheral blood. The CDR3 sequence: CASRAGPSTDTQYF. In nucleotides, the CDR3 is TGTGCCAGCAGGGCAGGGCCTAGCACAGATACGCAGTATTTT.